This T cell receptor (beta chain) was identified in a study of blood T cell repertoires in COVID-19. Per the original data handling: Scientists estimated how many nucleated cells there were by amplifying reference gene primers. Some clones are missing from TCRdb's copy, which holds only in-frame ones; the method was immunoSEQ multiplex PCR. V, J and clone size are those of that table, while D and trimming were read from the DNA. The repertoire has roughly 140,000 clones, approximately 83% of them found once; the top ten carry roughly 7.3%. CDR1 is SGHRS and CDR2 is YFSETQ in the germline V gene. The length of the CDR3 is 17 residues. J was trimmed by 0 bases and V by 1 base; bases with no gene match: 7.

This chain connects TRBV5-1 to TRBJ1-1; 9 nucleotides line up with TRBD1. The sequence was collected from a human donor in a cohort sampled during active COVID-19. The source material was peripheral blood. The CDR3 DNA reads TGCGCCAGCAGCTTGCCGGGACAGGGACCTATGAACACTGAAGCTTTCTTT. It encodes CASSLPGQGPMNTEAFF.